Below are 14 T cell receptor beta chains sequenced from a single sample in a study of metastatic and nonmetastatic thyroid tumors. All patients were treatment-naive before thyroid surgery. Using MiXCR, TCRdb reanalyzed the PCR reads. The table includes 45,000 to 60,000 clones, approximately 15% detected once. Source material: blood. The source of these receptors is a female donor with papillary thyroid cancer or a benign thyroid nodule (not recorded which). Some clones in this sample may be carry-over from other donors' samples.

The chain couples TRBV19 to TRBJ1-2; D unclear. Germline V gene lookup returns CDR1 LNHDA and CDR2 SQIVND (reference sequence). The CDR3 consists of 13 residues. With 4 bases removed from V and 3 bases from J, the gap between germline ends came to 9 bases. DNA for the CDR3: TGTGCCAGTAGTACCGGACGGTACTATGGCTACACCTTC. It translates to CASSTGRYYGYTF.

Worth noting for this clone: The germline gene is not matched at one end of the junction; a read error may be the cause. This chain connects TRBV7-8 to TRBJ2-7, with 7 bases fitting TRBD1. The CDR3 extends over 14 amino acids. Looked up from germline, CDR1 is SGHVS and CDR2 is FQNEAQ. The CDR3 DNA follows: TGTGCCAGCAGCTTAACGGGACAGTGCTACCAGCAGTACTTC. Residues: CASSLTGQCYQQYF.

This clone was observed many times. This chain joins TRBV5-6 and TRBJ1-6; tentatively, D is TRBD1 (5 bases). In germline, CDR1 is SGHDT, CDR2 YYEEEE. Deletions cut 0 bases from V and 4 bases from J, with 11 bases between. This CDR3 is built from 16 residues. The CDR3 loop is CASSLGVTVYNSPLHF. The CDR3 DNA reads TGTGCCAGCAGCTTGGGTGTGACAGTATATAATTCACCCCTCCACTTT.

The rearrangement joins TRBV20-1 to TRBJ1-5; D possibly corresponds to TRBD1 (5 bases). Trimming shortened V by 1 base and J by 0 bases, and 7 bases separated the two germline ends. This CDR3 is 14 amino acids long. Per the germline V gene, CDR1 is DFQATT and CDR2 is SNEGSKA (reference sequence). The CDR3: CSARAGGSNQPQHF. CDR3 sequence (DNA): TGCAGTGCTAGAGCCGGGGGTAGCAATCAGCCCCAGCATTTT.

The gene calls are TRBV5-1 and TRBJ2-7; TRBD2 is a possible D gene (5 bases). There are 15 residues in the CDR3. The V end was cut by 2 bases, the J end by 3 bases, with 15 bases between. The V gene's germline CDR1 is SGHRS and CDR2 YFSETQ. The CDR3 here is CASSFGLAGGYEQYF. The CDR3 nucleotides are TGCGCCAGCAGCTTCGGGCTAGCTGGAGGCTACGAGCAGTACTTC.

V gene TRBV7-3 combines with J gene TRBJ2-1; D is undetermined. This CDR3 region has 14 residues. V dropped 2 bases and J dropped 8 bases, with 13 bases sitting between them. The germline V gene encodes CDR1 SGHTA and CDR2 FQGTGA. The CDR3 protein is CASSLDGPLDEQFF. DNA of the CDR3: TGTGCCAGCAGCTTAGACGGACCCCTCGATGAGCAGTTCTTC.

On this clone itself: A read error may explain this, as a much larger clone is one base away. The V gene is TRBV12-3 or TRBV12-4, the J gene TRBJ2-3, with 7 bases identical to TRBD1. The ends lost 6 bases at V and 3 bases at J; junction bases unmatched: 6. The CDR3 loop spans 14 amino acids. The CDR3 sequence is CASRPTGNTDTQYF. The CDR3 DNA reads TGTGCCAGCAGGCCGACAGGGAATACAGATACGCAGTATTTT.

This clone was seen at least ten times. The V gene is TRBV4-1, the J gene TRBJ1-2; D remains ambiguous. The V gene's germline CDR1 is MGHRA and CDR2 YSYEKL. With 0 bases removed from V and 11 bases from J, the gap between germline ends came to 19 bases. CDR3 length: 15 residues. CDR3 bases: TGCGCCAGCAGCCAAGATGAAGGGCAGAATGCTTGGTACACCTTC. Its protein product is CASSQDEGQNAWYTF.

This clone was detected ten times or more. A read error may explain this, as a much larger clone is one base away. Because the CDR3 is missing its conserved closing phenylalanine or tryptophan, this is likely a read error. V is TRBV28 and J is TRBJ1-2; D uncertain. The V end was cut by 5 bases, the J end by 8 bases, with 15 bases between. Germline assignment: CDR1 MDHEN and CDR2 SYDVKM. The CDR3 contains 13 residues. This CDR3 is CASSVDGVRGYTS. In DNA, the CDR3 is TGTGCCAGCAGTGTGGACGGGGTTAGGGGCTACACCTCC.

This clone showed up many times. The chain combines TRBV30 with TRBJ2-5; D gene unclear. The germline V gene encodes CDR1 GTSNPN and CDR2 SVGIG (reference sequence). The CDR3 loop spans 12 amino acids. Trimming shortened V by 2 bases and J by 3 bases, and 7 bases separated the two germline ends. In nucleotides, the CDR3 is TGTGCCTGGAGTCCCCGGGAAGAGACCCAGTACTTC. It is translated as CAWSPREETQYF.

The J gene is TRBJ2-3, the V gene TRBV6-1, with 9 bases fitting TRBD2. The CDR3 runs 17 residues. V dropped 1 base and J dropped 4; count of bases not matched to a gene: 9. Germline V CDR1 and CDR2: MNHNS, SASEGT. The DNA for the CDR3 is TGTGCCAGCAGTGAAGTTGCGGGAGGGCCAGGTGCAGATACGCAGTATTTT. Protein: CASSEVAGGPGADTQYF.

The chain combines TRBV19 with TRBJ2-6; weak D call: TRBD1 (6 bases). V lost 2 bases and J 2 bases, leaving 10 bases between the germline ends. CDR1 and CDR2 (germline): LNHDA, SQIVND (reference sequence). The CDR3 totals 16 residues. The CDR3 region is CASSIRKGAGANVLTF. CDR3 in DNA: TGTGCCAGTAGTATAAGAAAGGGGGCTGGGGCCAACGTCCTGACTTTC. The full variable domain, in which reference TRBV19 and TRBJ2-6 provide the parts outside the CDR3, is DGGITQSPKYLFRKEGQNVTLSCEQNLNHDAMYWYRQDPGQGLRLIYYSQIVNDFQKGDIAEGYSVSREKKESFPLTVTSAQKNPTAFYLCASSIRKGAGANVLTFGAGSRLTVL.

This clone was detected many times. The CDR3 sequence: CASSLGGNSYEQYF. As DNA, the CDR3 is TGTGCCAGCAGCTTAGGGGGGAACTCCTACGAGCAGTACTTC. This chain connects TRBV7-3 to TRBJ2-7, with D maybe TRBD2 (6 bases). Germline CDR1 and CDR2: SGHTA and FQGTGA. The CDR3 totals 14 residues. V was trimmed by 2 bases and J by 0 bases, leaving 8 bases between them.

This clone counts as medium-sized. The chain recombines TRBV27 with TRBJ1-2, with D hard to call. The ends were cut back, 10 bases at V and 4 bases at J, with 16 bases in the middle. CDR1 is MNHEY, CDR2 SMNVEV, per germline (reference sequence). The CDR3 extends over 13 amino acids. The CDR3 loop is CATQRKVSYGYTF. CDR3 sequence (DNA): TGTGCCACTCAAAGGAAGGTTTCCTATGGCTACACCTTC.